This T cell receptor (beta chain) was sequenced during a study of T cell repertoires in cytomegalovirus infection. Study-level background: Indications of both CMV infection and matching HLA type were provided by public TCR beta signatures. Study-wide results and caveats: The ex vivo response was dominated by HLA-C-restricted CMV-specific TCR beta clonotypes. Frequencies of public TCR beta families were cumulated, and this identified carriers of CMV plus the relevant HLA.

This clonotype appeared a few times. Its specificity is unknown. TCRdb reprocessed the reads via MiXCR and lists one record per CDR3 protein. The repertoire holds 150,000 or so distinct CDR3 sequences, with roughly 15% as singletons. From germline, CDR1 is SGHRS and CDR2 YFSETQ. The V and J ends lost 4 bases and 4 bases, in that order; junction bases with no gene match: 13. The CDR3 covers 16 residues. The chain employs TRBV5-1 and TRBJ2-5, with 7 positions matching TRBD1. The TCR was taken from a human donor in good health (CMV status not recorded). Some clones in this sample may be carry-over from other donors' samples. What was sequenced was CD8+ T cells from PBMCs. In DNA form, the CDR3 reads TGCGCCAGCAGCACGACGGGACAGAGAGACTTAGAGACCCAGTACTTC. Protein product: CASSTTGQRDLETQYF.